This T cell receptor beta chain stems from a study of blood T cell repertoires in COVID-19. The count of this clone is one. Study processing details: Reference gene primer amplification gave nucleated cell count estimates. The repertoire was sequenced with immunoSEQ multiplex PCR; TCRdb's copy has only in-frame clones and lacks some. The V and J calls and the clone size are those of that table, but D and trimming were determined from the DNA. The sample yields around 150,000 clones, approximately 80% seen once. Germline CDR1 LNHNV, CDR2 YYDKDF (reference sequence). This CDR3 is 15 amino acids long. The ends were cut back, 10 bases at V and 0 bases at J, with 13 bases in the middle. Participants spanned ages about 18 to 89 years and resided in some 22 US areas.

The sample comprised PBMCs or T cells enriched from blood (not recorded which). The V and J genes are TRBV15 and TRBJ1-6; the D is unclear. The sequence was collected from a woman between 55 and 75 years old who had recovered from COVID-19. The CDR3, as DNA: TGTGCCAGCCGAGACTCTAGCTCCTATAATTCACCCCTCCACTTT. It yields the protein CASRDSSSYNSPLHF.